Listed below are T cell receptor beta chains from one sample, sequenced in a study of control samples from healthy donors and cancer patients. Repertoires were generated with immunoSEQ multiplex PCR, while TCRdb's copy carries only in-frame clones and drops some. The sample has some 130,000 clones, around 85% seen once. Material for sequencing was blood. These receptors all stem from a woman in her 30s in good health. Each CDR3 is given with its conserved first and last residue. The D gene is left open where the match is weak. Clone size appears in some rows only: once, few, many, or a class for an expanded clone.

V: TRBV2; D: .; J: TRBJ1-6; size: once; DNA: TGTGCCAGCAGGTCGGGGACGGATTATAATTCACCCCTCCACTTT; CDR3: CASRSGTDYNSPLHF
V: TRBV14; D: .; J: TRBJ1-1; size: .; DNA: TGTGCCAGCAGCCAAGGTTTGGGTTGGGAGTGGGGTGTTGAAGCTTTCTTT; CDR3: CASSQGLGWEWGVEAFF
V: TRBV5-1; D: .; J: TRBJ1-4; size: .; DNA: TGCGCCAGCAGCTTCCGGGACGGGGGGAATGAAAAACTGTTTTTT; CDR3: CASSFRDGGNEKLFF
V: TRBV5-5; D: .; J: TRBJ1-1; size: .; DNA: TGTGCCAGCAGCTCTGTAGGCCAACCGAACACTGAAGCTTTCTTT; CDR3: CASSSVGQPNTEAFF
V: TRBV9; D: TRBD2; J: TRBJ2-1; size: .; DNA: TGTGCCAGCAGCTCAGACGGTGGCGGGAGGGCCAATGAGCAGTTCTTC; CDR3: CASSSDGGGRANEQFF
V: TRBV5-1; D: TRBD1; J: TRBJ1-6; size: once; DNA: TGCGCCAGCAGCCAGGGACAGGGGAATTCACCCCTCCACTTT; CDR3: CASSQGQGNSPLHF
V: TRBV30; D: .; J: TRBJ1-5; size: .; DNA: TGTGCCTGGAGTGGTGACAGCAATCAGCCCCAGCATTTT; CDR3: CAWSGDSNQPQHF
V: TRBV19; D: TRBD2; J: TRBJ2-1; size: .; DNA: TGTGCCAGTAGTACGACTAGCGGGACCTACAATGAGCAGTTCTTC; CDR3: CASSTTSGTYNEQFF
V: TRBV7-9; D: .; J: TRBJ1-5; size: once; DNA: TGTGCCAGCAGCTTATACGATAGTCAGCCCCAGCATTTT; CDR3: CASSLYDSQPQHF
V: TRBV28; D: .; J: TRBJ2-2; size: few; DNA: TGTGCCAGCAGTTTAGGGAGTTCAGGGGCCGTGAACACCGGGGAGCTGTTTTTT; CDR3: CASSLGSSGAVNTGELFF
V: TRBV3-1/TRBV3-2; D: .; J: TRBJ2-7; size: .; DNA: TGTGCCAGCAGCCAAGATCCCCCCTACGAGCAGTACTTC; CDR3: CASSQDPPYEQYF
V: TRBV30; D: TRBD1; J: TRBJ2-7; size: .; DNA: TGTGCCTGGGGGGGACAGGGGGCGTCCGAGCAGTACTTC; CDR3: CAWGGQGASEQYF
V: TRBV25-1; D: .; J: TRBJ1-2; size: .; DNA: TGTGCCAGCAGAGGGTGGGACCCCGGCTACACCTTC; CDR3: CASRGWDPGYTF